This T cell receptor (beta chain) was identified in a study of OX40 agonist ivuxolimab in advanced cancers. CDR3 length: 15 amino acids. From germline, CDR1 is SGHRS and CDR2 YFSETQ. The V end lost 0 bases, the J end lost 2 bases, and 10 bases lay between the germline ends. Data came from immunoSEQ multiplex PCR; TCRdb stores just in-frame clones and leaves some out. Of about 37,000 clones in the sample, around 85% were seen once. This TCR came from an adult with an advanced solid tumor such as melanoma, head and neck, liver or kidney cancer. The input for sequencing was CD4+ or CD8+ T cells sorted from blood, taken in a trial of the OX40 agonist ivuxolimab. The chain is built from TRBV5-1 and TRBJ2-3, with a possible D match to TRBD1 (6 bases). DNA of the CDR3: TGCGCCAGCAGCTTGGGGGACATGCTCACAGATACGCAGTATTTT. It is translated as CASSLGDMLTDTQYF.